This T cell receptor beta chain is drawn from a study of blood T cell repertoires in COVID-19. Study background: The study drew acute and convalescent COVID-19 samples from the United States, Italy and Spain. Sources were T cells, B-cell-depleted T cells, or PBMCs; the material itself was cDNA or gDNA.

Under the authors' procedure: Amplifying reference gene primers gave estimates of nucleated cell counts. The data were produced by immunoSEQ multiplex PCR, yet TCRdb's version contains in-frame clones alone and is incomplete. V and J calls and clone size follow that table, whereas D and trimming were derived from the DNA. Of approximately 61,000 clones listed, 65% to 90% are singletons. The CDR3 has 16 residues. Unmatched junction bases numbered 14, after V lost 5 bases and J lost 4 bases. CDR1 is SQVTM, CDR2 ANQGSEA, per germline. The chain joins TRBV29-1 to TRBJ2-3; the match to TRBD2 covers 8 bases. Sequenced material: peripheral blood. This receptor was taken from a man aged 45-65 years with COVID-19, enrolled during active disease. The CDR3 DNA reads as TGCAGCGTTTTTGGGGAAGAGCGGGAGATGCCAGATACGCAGTATTTT. Residues: CSVFGEEREMPDTQYF.